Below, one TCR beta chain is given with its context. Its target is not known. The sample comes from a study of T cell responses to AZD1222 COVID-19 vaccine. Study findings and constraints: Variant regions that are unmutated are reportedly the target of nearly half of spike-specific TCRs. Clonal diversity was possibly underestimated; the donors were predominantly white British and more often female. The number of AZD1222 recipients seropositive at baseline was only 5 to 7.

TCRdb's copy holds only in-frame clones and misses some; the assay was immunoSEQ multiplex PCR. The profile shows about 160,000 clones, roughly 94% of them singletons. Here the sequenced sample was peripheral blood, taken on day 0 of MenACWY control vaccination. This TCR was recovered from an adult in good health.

CDR3 sequence (DNA): TGTGCCAGCAGTTACTCACCCCACGAGCAGTACTTC. Protein: CASSYSPHEQYF. V gene TRBV6-2 or TRBV6-3 combines with J gene TRBJ2-7; D uncertain. Trimming removed 0 bases from V and 5 bases from J, with 5 bases in between. Germline CDR1 MNHEY, CDR2 SVGEGT. The CDR3 contains 12 residues.